These 10 T cell receptor beta chains share one sample of origin, sequenced in a study of T cell clones after liver transplantation. Sequenced by immunoSEQ multiplex PCR; TCRdb stores in-frame clones only, minus some. The data contain about 120,000 clones, over 75% of them singletons. Sequencing used CD4+ T cells from blood, obtained 12 months after liver transplant. These receptors were collected from a human patient who received a liver transplant. The graft donor may be the source of some T cells.

The DNA for the CDR3 is TGTGCCAGCAGTCAATCAGCTAGCGTGCCCGGGGAGCTGTTTTTT. It translates to CASSQSASVPGELFF. The rearrangement uses TRBV6-1 and TRBJ2-2, with D possibly matching TRBD2 (6 bases). This CDR3 region has 15 residues. Germline lookup yields CDR1 MNHNS and CDR2 SASEGT. The ends were cut back, 5 bases at V and 6 bases at J, with 16 bases in the middle.

The chain uses TRBV19 and TRBJ1-2, with no clear D. The germline CDR1 and CDR2 sequences are LNHDA and SQIVND (reference sequence). The CDR3 extends over 15 amino acids. Trimming removed 2 bases at V and 2 bases at J, with 12 bases between. The CDR3 loop is CASSINGPRNYGYTF. In DNA, the CDR3 is TGTGCCAGTAGTATAAACGGGCCCCGCAACTATGGCTACACCTTC.

In its sample, this clone was seen a few times. The chain carries TRBV2 and TRBJ2-7, with D perhaps matching TRBD1 (5 bases). CDR1 is SNHLY, CDR2 FYNNEI, per germline. The CDR3 length is 11 residues. Trimming removed 3 bases from V and 6 bases from J, with 6 bases in between. CDR3 amino acids: CASSDQGEQYF. As DNA, the CDR3 is TGTGCCAGCAGTGATCAGGGCGAGCAGTACTTC.

This chain joins TRBV2 and TRBJ1-3; unclear D gene. The V gene's germline CDR1 is SNHLY and CDR2 FYNNEI. The CDR3 sequence is 14 residues long. The V end was cut by 4 bases, the J end by 0 bases, with 7 bases between. The CDR3 DNA sequence: TGTGCCAGCAGTGTCTACCGCTCTGGAAACACCATATATTTT. It codes for CASSVYRSGNTIYF.

The chain employs TRBV28 and TRBJ1-2; D is perhaps TRBD1 (6 bases). CDR3 length: 12 residues. From germline, CDR1 is MDHEN and CDR2 SYDVKM. Trimming stripped 6 bases from V and 7 bases from J, with 12 bases between. The CDR3 DNA is TGTGCCAGCAGCTCACAGGGAGGTGGCTACACCTTC. Translating it yields CASSSQGGGYTF.

The chain links TRBV1 to TRBJ1-2. TRBV1 is a recognized pseudogene. The length of the CDR3 is 14 residues. DNA for the CDR3: TGCACCAGCAGCCAAGTGACCGGGAGGGATGGCTACACCTTC. This sequence encodes CTSSQVTGRDGYTF.

V gene TRBV11-3 combines with J gene TRBJ2-5; 10 nucleotides match TRBD1. The CDR3 is 16 residues long. Germline V gene sequence: CDR1 SGHNT, CDR2 YENEEA. With V trimmed by 6 bases and J by 4 bases, 11 bases remained unmatched. CDR3 nucleotide sequence: TGTGCCAGCAGGCGTCCGGGACAGGGGCCCGGAGAGACCCAGTACTTC. Encoded protein: CASRRPGQGPGETQYF.

The chain links TRBV7-8 to TRBJ2-7; D gene unclear. The germline V gene has CDR1 SGHVS and CDR2 FQNEAQ. CDR3 length: 16 amino acids. Trimming took 0 bases from V and 4 from J, leaving 16 bases between them. The CDR3 nucleotides read TGTGCCAGCAGCTTAGCGAGTGGTCTAGGAAGGTACGAGCAGTACTTC. Translating it yields CASSLASGLGRYEQYF.

The V gene is TRBV29-1, the J gene TRBJ2-2; D uncertain. Germline-derived CDR1 and CDR2 are SQVTM and ANQGSEA. Trimming left V 6 bases short and J 2 bases short, with 4 bases between. CDR3 length: 11 amino acids. This CDR3 is CSVGNTGELFF. In DNA, the CDR3 is TGCAGCGTAGGTAACACCGGGGAGCTGTTTTTT.

The CDR3 loop is CASSLGPGQNTGELFF. The DNA of the CDR3 is TGCGCCAGCAGCTTGGGGCCGGGACAGAACACCGGGGAGCTGTTTTTT. The chain couples TRBV5-1 to TRBJ2-2, with TRBD1 as a possible D gene (6 bases). Germline V lookup: CDR1 SGHRS, CDR2 YFSETQ. V was clipped by 0 bases and J by 1 base, with 10 bases between them. CDR3 size: 16 residues.